The clone carrying this T cell receptor (beta chain) has just a few counts. What it binds is not known. TCRbeta library preparation incorporated unique molecular identifiers. TCRdb passed the PCR reads through MiXCR, listing each CDR3 protein once. Of 450,000 to 550,000 distinct CDR3 sequences listed, around 10% are singletons. CDR3 length: 13 residues. V was pared by 7 bases and J by 10 bases, with 9 bases of the junction left unmatched. CDR1 is MNHEY, CDR2 SVGEGT, per germline. The entry originates in a study of T-cell reconstitution after alpha-beta-depleted transplantation in children. Study outcomes and limitations: After one year, T-cell counts and TCRbeta diversity mostly came from new T cells.

This material consisted of PBMCs, mostly from graft donor cells, taken 180 days after TCRalphabeta/CD19-depleted stem cell transplant. The clonotype was recovered from a female patient aged 2-15 years who had a stem cell transplant for aplastic anemia, so the T cells may come from the graft donor. The V call is TRBV6-2 or TRBV6-3, the J call TRBJ2-1, with TRBD2 matching 8 bases. For the CDR3, the DNA is TGTGCCAGCAAACGGACTAGCCCTTACGAGCAGTTCTTC. This codes for CASKRTSPYEQFF.